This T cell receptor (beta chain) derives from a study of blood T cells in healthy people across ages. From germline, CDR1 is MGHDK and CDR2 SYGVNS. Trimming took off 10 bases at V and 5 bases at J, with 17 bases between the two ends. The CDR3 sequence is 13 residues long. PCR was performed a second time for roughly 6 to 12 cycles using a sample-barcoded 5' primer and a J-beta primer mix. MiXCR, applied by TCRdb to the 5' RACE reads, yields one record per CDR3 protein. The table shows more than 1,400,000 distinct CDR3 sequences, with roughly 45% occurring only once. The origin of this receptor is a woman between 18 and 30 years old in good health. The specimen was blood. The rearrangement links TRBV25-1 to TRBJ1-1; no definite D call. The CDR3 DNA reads TGTGCCAACACCGAAAGAGTTGGAACTGAAGCTTTCTTT. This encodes CANTERVGTEAFF.